The sequence of this TCR beta chain was determined in a study of cytomegalovirus exposure and HLA in healthy donors (dated by TCRdb to 2017 to 2019). About the full investigation: An earlier analysis of approximately 640 of the donors reported approximately 300 Gb of sequence data and roughly 110 million unique TCR beta sequences from about 180 million T cells. In addition to the first cohort of approximately 650 subjects, a separate validation cohort of 120 different subjects was used. Donor age, sex, ethnicity and CMV serostatus were compiled alongside the repertoire data. All discovery cohort repertoires had been generated using a single sequencing platform. In a later analysis, previously published TCR beta repertoires from 550 to 750 donors were re-analyzed and high-resolution HLA genotyping was added so that TCR occurrence patterns could be studied. Across approximately 400 genotyped donors of the cohort, an average of about 250,000 unique TCR beta nucleotide sequences per donor were sequenced, and around 19% of those sequences were non-productive. Because of strong linkage in the cohort, roughly five DR-DQ haplotypes were treated as single units for association and clustering. Using immunosequencing, the study profiled T cell repertoires from 640 or so subjects and related those repertoires to cytomegalovirus serostatus. An earlier analysis of nearly 600 of the donors applied high-throughput TCR beta sequencing to assess whether each TCR beta V gene segment acted as functional or pseudogenic. Among the roughly 400 genotyped donors, 81% belonged to the genetic ancestry cluster associated with self-reported Caucasian donors. An early release that covered about 600 HLA-typed donors contained about 290 gigabases of sequencing data and tens of millions of unique TCR sequences. Genome-wide SNP genotypes for about 65% of the roughly 670 donors were used in a later genetic analysis, which treated that subset as a discovery cohort. The study was designed to test whether signatures of past pathogen exposure could be identified by cataloging public T cell receptors. In the later analysis, no new phenotypic data were used to find candidate immune exposures; instead, reliance was placed on TCR beta sequences and their occurrence across donors. The study combined high-throughput TCR immunosequencing, statistical association of individual TCRs with disease status, and machine learning to predict cytomegalovirus infection status. Class I and class II HLA loci were covered by the typing at four-digit resolution. Typing coverage varied by locus: about 620-630 donors for A, B, C, DRB1 and DQB1; approximately 500 for DQA1; around 570 for DPA1; about 450 for DPB1. Study-level results and caveats: Broadly in line with IMGT annotations, most TCR beta V segments showed up in productive rearrangements about 87% or about 30% of the time in an earlier analysis of about 500 of the donors. When HLA alleles, especially DR and DQ, strongly co-occurred, TCR associations were difficult to assign to individual alleles. In the study, 150 to 200 TCR beta chains were listed as associated with cytomegalovirus. In a later analysis, several top co-occurrence clusters were reported to appear linked to parvovirus B19, influenza, CMV and Epstein-Barr virus. The sequencing pipeline was judged likely to have produced a cluster of highly shared sequence variants as a technical artifact. Most TCR sequences were observed very rarely across donors, whereas some public TCRs were present in many individuals. A later analysis associated some 17,000 TCR beta sequences with specific HLA alleles at a false discovery rate of 0.05. A few of the identified cytomegalovirus-associated TCR beta chains were confirmed in vitro to be specific for cytomegalovirus antigens. According to the authors, the approach could potentially be generalized to other disease states and immunological phenotypes. CMV serostatus was the only immune exposure information available for the cohort. Because some donors lacked HLA typing at each locus, the association tests relied only on the typed subset. Compared with the roughly 700-donor mean, donors in an Asian-associated ancestry cluster had fewer N-insertions in productive TCRs, according to a later genetic analysis. In this cohort, only TCR beta chains were sequenced, and detectable features were limited by the absence of alpha or paired-chain data. Roughly uniform sequencing depth across donors was assumed in presence/absence analyses, although this assumption may not hold. According to a later analysis, TCR association rates differed among HLA loci, with DRB1 alleles showing the most associated TCRs and HLA-C alleles showing the fewest. A further reported finding was that TCR beta sequences accurately predicted the HLA-A and HLA-B alleles for most subjects in the first cohort. Linkage disequilibrium might explain the correlated functional status among segregating V segments, but an unknown experimental factor could not be ruled out. Because counts were too low, some 16 rarely observed V segments, including chromosome 9 orphons, were excluded from the earlier analysis of roughly 580 of the donors. Because the 87-base-pair reads could not distinguish some IMGT-functional V segments, including TRBV6-2 and TRBV6-3, those segments were excluded. V-gene and J-gene trimming of TCR beta chains was associated with a missense DCLRE1C variant in a later genetic analysis, and the association was replicated in an independent cohort. Compared with equally common non-associated chains, HLA-associated TCR beta chains in a later analysis were more clonally expanded and had lower generation probabilities. Cytomegalovirus status was reported to be diagnosed by the classifier with high specificity and sensitivity in both the original and validation cohorts. A later analysis found that most CMV-associated TCR beta chains appeared HLA-restricted, with HLA associations seemingly driven largely by CMV exposure.

Libraries came from the immunoSEQ multiplex PCR assay. For the multiplex PCR, a mixture combining 60 forward primers for TCR Vbeta segments and 13 reverse primers for TCR Jbeta segments was used. Amplification of the CDR3 region of rearranged TCR beta genes was performed with a multiplex PCR assay on genomic DNA. On the Illumina HiSeq System, the amplified TCR beta libraries were sequenced as 87-base-pair reads. In the original analysis: In a later analysis, 80 million or so unique TCR beta chains were counted across the approximately 640 repertoires, and approximately 11 million of these chains were shared by at least two donors. Raw reads were error-corrected and collapsed into unique sequences with a nearest-neighbor algorithm that merged closely related sequences to remove PCR and sequencing errors. Alignment of CDR3 sequences to IMGT reference sequences was used to assign V, D and J gene segments. For a sequence to be retained, a match of at least six nucleotides was required to both a V gene segment and a J gene segment. Rearrangements were classified as productive when the CDR3 lacked stop codons and remained in frame with V and J, and all other rearrangements were classified as non-productive. Following IMGT convention, CDR3 was defined as the stretch from the second conserved V-encoded cysteine to the conserved J-encoded phenylalanine. The earlier analysis of around 640 of the donors excluded sequences that lacked an unambiguous match to a single V gene segment. In an earlier analysis of several hundred of the donors, V segments were called functional above 56.7% productive rearrangements and were called segregating when the between-donor standard deviation exceeded 5%. A statistical classification framework was built for diagnosing cytomegalovirus status from the catalog of TCR beta chain sequences. V and J gene assignment, in a later analysis, came from comparing TCR nucleotide sequences with IMGT/GENE-DB human TR gene sequences. A later analysis assigned CDR3 sequences and most-parsimonious VDJ recombination scenarios with the TCRdist pipeline. In a later analysis, each TCR beta chain was defined by its CDR3 amino acid sequence together with its V-gene family, and reads lacking a unique V-gene family were excluded. As a way to deal with suspected cross-contamination and a sequencing artifact, a later analysis dropped over 550 nucleotide sequences that were highly shared and had low generation probability. In a later analysis, a clonal expansion index was calculated for each public chain from normalized within-repertoire ranks of inferred template counts. Generation probabilities in a later analysis came from a VDJ recombination model fitted to out-of-frame rearrangements, and those results were checked against IGoR. In a later analysis, TCR-TCR, TCR-HLA and TCR-CMV co-occurrence was scored with hypergeometric tests, and a repertoire-size bias correction was applied to TCR pairs. To estimate false discovery rates, a later analysis permuted the HLA or CMV assignments 20 times. In a later analysis, co-occurring TCRs were grouped using DBSCAN, and TCRdist sequence similarity was added for clustering within HLA-allele-positive subsets. For co-occurrence clustering, repertoires with fewer than 30,000 or more than 120,000 public chains were excluded, along with roughly five repertoires with anomalous nucleotide sharing. The immuneACCESS repertoire file appears here via TCRdb, limited to in-frame rearrangements. These files lack a portion of the clones; in checked studies, under half of the deficit traces to unresolved V genes, and the cause of the others is not known. V and J calls and clone size are as listed in that table; D and trimming were resolved from the DNA. Here the sample has under 200,000 clones; 77% occur a single time. The ten biggest clones cover around 7% of the sample.

The cohort consisted of fewer than 700 healthy bone marrow donors. At the time of sampling, all cohort members were nominally healthy, though unrecorded immune exposures were likely present. The donor tested CMV seropositive and was one of the 289 seropositive cohort members. Every donor gave a peripheral blood sample, and the peripheral blood mononuclear cells from that sample were used for TCR beta sequencing. The Qiagen DNeasy Blood Extraction Kit was used to extract genomic DNA from the blood cell samples. V is trimmed back by 8 bases and J by 7 bases, and the junction contains 11 bases that no gene match accounts for. The CDR3 measures 14 amino acids from cysteine to phenylalanine. Solely the CDR3 DNA is kept, with 42 bases framed from the first base. CDR1 and CDR2, looked up from the germline V gene (reference sequence), are MNHEY and SMNVEV. As to this clone: Its antigen target is currently unknown. There are no base qualities to consult, and no much larger clone falls within one base.

The clonotype originates from a male donor in good health and CMV-seropositive. The receptor chain draws on TRBV27 and TRBJ1-5, with 7 middle bases fitting TRBD1. Specimen: PBMCs. Read as DNA, the sequence is TGTGCCAGCGGACCTCGACAGGGAGGCCAGCCCCAGCATTTT. Its product reads: CASGPRQGGQPQHF.